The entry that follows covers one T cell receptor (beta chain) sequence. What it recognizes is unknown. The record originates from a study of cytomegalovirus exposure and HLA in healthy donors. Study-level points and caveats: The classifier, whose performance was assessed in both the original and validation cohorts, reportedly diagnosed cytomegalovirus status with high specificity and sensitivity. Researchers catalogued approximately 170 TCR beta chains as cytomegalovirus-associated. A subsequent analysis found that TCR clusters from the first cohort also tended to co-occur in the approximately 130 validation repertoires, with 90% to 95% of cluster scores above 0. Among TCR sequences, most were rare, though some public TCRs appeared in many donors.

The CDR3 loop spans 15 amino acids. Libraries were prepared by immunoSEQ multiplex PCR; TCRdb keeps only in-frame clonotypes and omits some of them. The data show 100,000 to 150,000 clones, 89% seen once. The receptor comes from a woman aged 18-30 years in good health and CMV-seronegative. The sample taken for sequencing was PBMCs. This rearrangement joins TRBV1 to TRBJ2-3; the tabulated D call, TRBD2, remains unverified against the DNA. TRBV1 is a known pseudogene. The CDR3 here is CTARGAGGESDTQYF. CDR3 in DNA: TGCACCGCCCGCGGGGCGGGAGGAGAGTCAGATACGCAGTATTTT.